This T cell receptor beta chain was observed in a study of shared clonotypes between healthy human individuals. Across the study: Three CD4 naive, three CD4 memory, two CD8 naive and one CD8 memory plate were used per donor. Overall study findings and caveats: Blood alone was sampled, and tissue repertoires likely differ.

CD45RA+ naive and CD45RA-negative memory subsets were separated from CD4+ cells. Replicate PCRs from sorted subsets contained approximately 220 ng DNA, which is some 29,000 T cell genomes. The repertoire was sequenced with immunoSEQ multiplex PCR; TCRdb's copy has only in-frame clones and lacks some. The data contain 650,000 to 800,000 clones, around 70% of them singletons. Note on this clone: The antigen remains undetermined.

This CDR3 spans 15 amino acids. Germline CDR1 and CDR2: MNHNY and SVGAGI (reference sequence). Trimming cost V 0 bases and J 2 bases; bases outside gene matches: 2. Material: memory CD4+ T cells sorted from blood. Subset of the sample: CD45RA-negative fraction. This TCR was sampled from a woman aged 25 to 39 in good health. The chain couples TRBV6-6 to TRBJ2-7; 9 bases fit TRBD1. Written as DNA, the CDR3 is TGTGCCAGCAGTTACTCGGGGACAGGGCCCTACGAGCAGTACTTC. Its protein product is CASSYSGTGPYEQYF.